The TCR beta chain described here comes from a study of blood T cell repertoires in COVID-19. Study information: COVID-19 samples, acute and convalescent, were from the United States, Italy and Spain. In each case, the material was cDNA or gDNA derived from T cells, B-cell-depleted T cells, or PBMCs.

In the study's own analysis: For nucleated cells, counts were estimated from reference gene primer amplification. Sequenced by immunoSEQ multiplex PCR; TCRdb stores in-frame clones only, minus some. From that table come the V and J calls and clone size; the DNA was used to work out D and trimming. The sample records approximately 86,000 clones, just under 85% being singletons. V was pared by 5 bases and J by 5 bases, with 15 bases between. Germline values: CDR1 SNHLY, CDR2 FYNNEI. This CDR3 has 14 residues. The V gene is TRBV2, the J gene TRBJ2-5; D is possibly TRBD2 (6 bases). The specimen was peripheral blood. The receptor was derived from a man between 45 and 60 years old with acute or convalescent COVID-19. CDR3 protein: CASSPGPRGETQYF. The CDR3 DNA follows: TGTGCCAGCAGTCCTGGACCCCGGGGGGAGACCCAGTACTTC.